This section outlines one TCR beta chain sequence together with its context. Its specificity is not known. The data derive from a study of PD-1 blockade in classical Hodgkin lymphoma. Whole-study findings and limits: Exclusion was applied to patients who started nivolumab under 1 year after ASCT.

The time point: cycle 4 day 1 (C4D1), after more than five weeks of nivolumab. Patients all relapsed after autologous stem cell transplantation, and there was variation in brentuximab vedotin exposure. Classifying best responses yielded complete response, partial response or progressive disease. Germline V CDR1 and CDR2: SGHDN, FVKESK. V lost 1 base and J lost 5, with 17 bases in between. The CDR3 consists of 16 residues. Only in-frame clones appear in the TCRdb table, and some are missing; sequencing was by immunoSEQ multiplex PCR. The data contain approximately 96,000 clones, approximately 94% of them singletons.

The chain joins TRBV14 to TRBJ1-2, with unresolved D. This receptor was identified in a human donor with classical Hodgkin lymphoma. This specimen was peripheral blood mononuclear cells (PBMCs), taken before the fourth cycle of nivolumab. In nucleotides, the CDR3 is TGTGCCAGCAGCCAAGGACCCCCTTGGGGTCTTTATGGCTACACCTTC. Translation gives CASSQGPPWGLYGYTF.